Each of the 21 T cell receptor beta chains below was sequenced from the same sample in a study of identical twins (TCRdb year 2016). Receptor libraries were prepared by 5' RACE. Sequencing was carried out with an Illumina HiSeq 2000. TCRdb ran its own pipeline on the public reads, namely fastp trimming at Q25 and MiXCR clone calling, and kept in-frame beta chains. CDR3 protein sequences are deduplicated, and each keeps its most common genes and DNA. This sample lists hundreds of thousands of distinct CDR3 sequences; roughly 18% were detected once. Over 10% of the sample rests with the top ten. These same data were also listed under a study on T cells expressing NK-cell markers.

Sequencing was done on a sample of PBMCs. Receptor source: a woman under 30 in good health.

The gene calls are TRBV20-1 and TRBJ2-3; 7 nucleotides line up with TRBD2. This CDR3 region has 14 residues. Trimming at V came to 4 bases and at J to 8 bases, leaving 12 bases not matched to a gene. Per the germline V gene, CDR1 is DFQATT and CDR2 is SNEGSKA (reference sequence). CDR3 coding DNA: TGCAGTGCTATACGGACTAGTGGGGGTAGTACGCAGTATTTT. Protein sequence: CSAIRTSGGSTQYF.

The chain uses TRBV10-3 and TRBJ1-4; possible D gene TRBD1, 6 bases. Germline V gene lookup returns CDR1 ENHRY and CDR2 SYGVKD. With 6 bases removed from V and 8 bases from J, the gap between germline ends came to 25 bases. The CDR3 covers 17 residues. This CDR3 is CAISPRKETGGGEKLFF. The CDR3 nucleotides are TGTGCCATCAGCCCCCGCAAAGAGACAGGAGGTGGGGAAAAACTGTTTTTT.

This clonotype was seen a few times. The J gene is TRBJ1-6, the V gene TRBV12-3 or TRBV12-4; D is ambiguous. This CDR3 is 15 amino acids long. V lost 3 bases to trimming and J lost 7 bases, with 13 bases between them. The chain's CDR3 is CASSFGEVGNSPLHF. CDR3 sequence (DNA): TGTGCCAGCAGTTTTGGGGAGGTGGGGAATTCACCCCTCCACTTT.

The V call is TRBV20-1, the J call TRBJ1-6; D remains ambiguous. Deletions cut 2 bases from V and 6 bases from J, with 8 bases between. Germline values: CDR1 DFQATT, CDR2 SNEGSKA (reference sequence). The CDR3 loop spans 13 amino acids. In DNA, the CDR3 is TGCAGTGCTAGATCCGGGATTAATTCACCCCTCCACTTT. Translation gives CSARSGINSPLHF.

The chain combines TRBV12-3 or TRBV12-4 with TRBJ1-2; 7 nucleotides match TRBD1. V was pared by 7 bases and J by 8 bases, with 7 bases of the junction left unmatched. The CDR3 is made up of 12 amino acids. Here the CDR3 reads CASIHQGEGYTF. CDR3 nucleotides: TGTGCCAGCATCCATCAGGGGGAGGGCTACACCTTC.

This clonotype was picked up a small number of times. The chain carries TRBV7-2 and TRBJ2-1, with D perhaps TRBD2 (6 bases). Germline values: CDR1 SGHTA, CDR2 FQGNSA. V was shortened by 5 bases and J by 9 bases, with 17 bases between the two germline ends. The CDR3 totals 14 residues. CDR3 sequence (DNA): TGTGCCAGCAGCCCAGGACTAAGACGGGGTGAGCAGTTCTTC. Its protein product is CASSPGLRRGEQFF.

In this sample, this clonotype turned up a few times. The V gene is TRBV2, the J gene TRBJ2-7; 9 positions agree with TRBD1. The CDR3 is made up of 11 amino acids. Germline CDR1 is SNHLY and CDR2 is FYNNEI. The V gene end was trimmed by 10 bases and the J gene end by 4 bases; junction bases not matched to a gene: 2. The CDR3 nucleotides read TGTGCCAACGACAGGGGGTACGAGCAGTACTTC. Its protein product is CANDRGYEQYF.

The chain carries TRBV6-5 and TRBJ1-5; unclear D gene. With 2 bases removed from V and 2 bases from J, the gap between germline ends came to 16 bases. Per the germline V gene, CDR1 is MNHEY and CDR2 is SVGAGI. The CDR3 has 17 amino acids. CDR3 sequence (DNA): TGTGCCAGCAGTTACGACGGCAGATTAATTGGCAATCAGCCCCAGCATTTT. The encoded protein is CASSYDGRLIGNQPQHF.

The rearrangement joins TRBV6-1 to TRBJ1-2; 7 bases map to TRBD1. The V gene end was trimmed by 0 bases and the J gene end by 3 bases; junction bases not matched to a gene: 4. Germline CDR1 and CDR2: MNHNS and SASEGT. This CDR3 comprises 15 residues. The CDR3 spells CASSEARTGDYGYTF. CDR3 DNA sequence: TGTGCCAGCAGTGAAGCGAGGACAGGAGACTATGGCTACACCTTC.

The gene calls are TRBV2 and TRBJ2-7; 10 nucleotides match TRBD1. The V gene end was trimmed by 7 bases and the J gene end by 0 bases; junction bases not matched to a gene: 9. Per germline, CDR1 SNHLY and CDR2 FYNNEI. The CDR3 is 16 amino acids. The CDR3 DNA reads as TGTGCCAGCATTTCCGGGACAGGGGCTAGCTCCTACGAGCAGTACTTC. Translated, it gives CASISGTGASSYEQYF.

The CDR3 nucleotides are TGTGCCAGCAGCTTAGGGGGTTTGGGGAAACTGTTTTTT. Protein product: CASSLGGLGKLFF. This chain connects TRBV11-2 to TRBJ1-4; D is uncertain. The V gene's germline CDR1 is SGHAT and CDR2 FQNNGV. V was trimmed by 1 base and J by 11 bases, leaving 11 bases between them. The CDR3 spans 13 residues.

This clonotype occurred a few times. The CDR3 sequence is CASSRRSYQNTGELFF. CDR3 sequence (DNA): TGTGCCAGCAGCCGTCGCTCCTATCAGAACACCGGGGAGCTGTTTTTT. The J gene is TRBJ2-2, the V gene TRBV7-8, with D hard to call. CDR3 length equals 16 residues. Germline V gives CDR1 SGHVS, CDR2 FQNEAQ. Deletions cut 5 bases from V and 1 base from J, with 14 bases between. The full variable domain, its missing parts supplied by reference TRBV7-8 and TRBJ2-2, is GAGVSQSPRYKVAKRGQDVALRCDPISGHVSLFWYQQALGQGPEFLTYFQNEAQLDKSGLPSDRFFAERPEGSVSTLKIQRTQQEDSAVYLCASSRRSYQNTGELFFGEGSRLTVL.

The V gene is TRBV5-5, the J gene TRBJ1-6; 11 bases are a match to TRBD1. J was trimmed by 6 bases and V by 4 bases; bases with no gene match: 3. This CDR3 region has 15 residues. Germline CDR1 and CDR2: SGHKS and YYEKEE (reference sequence). The CDR3, as DNA: TGTGCCAGCAGCGGACAGGGGGCATTTAATTCACCCCTCCACTTT. Its protein is CASSGQGAFNSPLHF.

The rearrangement links TRBV15 to TRBJ2-1; TRBD2 agrees at 7 bases. The V gene's germline CDR1 is LNHNV and CDR2 YYDKDF (reference sequence). The CDR3 is 18 amino acids. After removal of 1 base from V and 6 bases from J, the junction contained 15 bases not matched to a gene. CDR3 sequence reads: CATSRVPFRAGVGNEQFF. The CDR3 bases are TGTGCCACCAGCAGAGTCCCCTTCCGGGCGGGAGTGGGCAATGAGCAGTTCTTC. Supplemented by reference TRBV15 and TRBJ2-1, the full variable domain reads DAMVIQNPRYQVTQFGKPVTLSCSQTLNHNVMYWYQQKSSQAPKLLFHYYDKDFNNEADTPDNFQSRRPNTSFCFLDIRSPGLGDTAMYLCATSRVPFRAGVGNEQFFGPGTRLTVL.

CDR3 region: CASSVTGVESQPQHF. The CDR3 nucleotides read TGTGCCAGCAGTGTGACAGGGGTGGAATCCCAGCCCCAGCATTTT. The gene calls are TRBV12-3 or TRBV12-4 and TRBJ1-5; 8 bases align to TRBD1. V lost 5 bases and J lost 7; bases outside the gene matches: 10. The CDR3 runs to 15 residues.

The V call is TRBV30, the J call TRBJ2-1; 7 positions match TRBD2. Losses at the gene ends were 4 bases for V and 9 bases for J; bases not matched to a gene: 9. CDR1 GTSNPN and CDR2 SVGIG come from the germline V gene (reference sequence). The CDR3 runs to 13 residues. CDR3 amino acids: CAWTVAGRGEQFF. CDR3 nucleotides: TGTGCCTGGACGGTCGCTGGGAGGGGTGAGCAGTTCTTC.

The rearrangement uses TRBV28 and TRBJ2-5; 9 bases align to TRBD2. V dropped 5 bases and J dropped 1; count of bases not matched to a gene: 8. The CDR3 loop spans 16 amino acids. CDR1 is MDHEN and CDR2 is SYDVKM in the germline V gene. The DNA of the CDR3 is TGTGCCAGCAGTCCCCCGGGAGCGGGGGGCCAAGAGACCCAGTACTTC. Its translation: CASSPPGAGGQETQYF.

The rearrangement uses TRBV4-1 and TRBJ2-7; TRBD2 aligns across 7 bases. The CDR3 totals 16 residues. CDR1 MGHRA and CDR2 YSYEKL come from the germline V gene. The ends lost 0 bases at V and 0 bases at J; junction bases unmatched: 5. The CDR3 sequence: CASSQEWRGSSYEQYF. The DNA for the CDR3 is TGCGCCAGCAGCCAAGAATGGCGGGGGAGCTCCTACGAGCAGTACTTC.

This clonotype was observed a handful of times. The chain uses TRBV20-1 and TRBJ1-3; 8 nucleotides align to TRBD1. V lost 2 bases, J lost 8 bases, and 5 bases stayed unmatched. CDR3 size: 13 residues. Germline CDR1 DFQATT, CDR2 SNEGSKA (reference sequence). CDR3 protein: CSARRQGADTIYF. The CDR3 DNA sequence: TGCAGTGCTAGAAGGCAGGGGGCTGACACCATATATTTT.

The J gene is TRBJ2-1, the V gene TRBV21-1; TRBD1, the table's D call, lacks a check against the DNA. TRBV21-1 is shown as a pseudogene. CDR3 length equals 15 residues. CDR3 DNA sequence: TGTGCCAGCTCCTTCTCCGGGACAGGGGACAATGAGCAGTTCTTC. It translates to CASSFSGTGDNEQFF.

This clonotype has only a few counts. V is TRBV20-1 and J is TRBJ2-5, with D perhaps matching TRBD2 (5 bases). Trimming took off 0 bases at V and 2 bases at J, with 13 bases between the two ends. The CDR3 is 15 residues long. Germline V lookup: CDR1 DFQATT, CDR2 SNEGSKA (reference sequence). The CDR3 sequence: CSARDQSGEQETQYF. For the CDR3, the DNA is TGCAGTGCTAGAGATCAATCCGGGGAGCAAGAGACCCAGTACTTC.